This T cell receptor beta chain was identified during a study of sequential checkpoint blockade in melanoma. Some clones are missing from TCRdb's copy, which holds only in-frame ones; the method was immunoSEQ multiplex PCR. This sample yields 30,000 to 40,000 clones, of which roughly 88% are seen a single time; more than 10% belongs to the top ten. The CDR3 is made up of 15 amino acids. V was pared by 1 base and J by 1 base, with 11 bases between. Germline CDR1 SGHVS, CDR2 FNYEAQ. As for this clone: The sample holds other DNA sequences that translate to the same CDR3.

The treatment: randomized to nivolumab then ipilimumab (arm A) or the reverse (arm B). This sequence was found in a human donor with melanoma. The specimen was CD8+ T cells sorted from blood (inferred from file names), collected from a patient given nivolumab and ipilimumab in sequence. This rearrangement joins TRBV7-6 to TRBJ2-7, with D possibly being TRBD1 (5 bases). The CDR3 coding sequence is TGTGCCAGCAGCTTAGGAGGAACAGGTTCCTACGAGCAGTACTTC. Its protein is CASSLGGTGSYEQYF.